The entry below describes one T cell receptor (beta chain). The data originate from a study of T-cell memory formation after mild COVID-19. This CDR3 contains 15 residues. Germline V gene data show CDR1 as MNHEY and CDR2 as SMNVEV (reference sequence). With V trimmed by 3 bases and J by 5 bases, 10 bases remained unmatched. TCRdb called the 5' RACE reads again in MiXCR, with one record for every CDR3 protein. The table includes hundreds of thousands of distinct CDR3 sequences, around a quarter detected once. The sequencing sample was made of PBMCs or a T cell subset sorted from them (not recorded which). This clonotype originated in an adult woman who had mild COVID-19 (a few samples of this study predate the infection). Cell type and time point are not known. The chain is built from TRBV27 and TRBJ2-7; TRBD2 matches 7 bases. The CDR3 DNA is TGTGCCAGCAGTTTTGGCGGCGGGAGTTTCGACGAGCAGTACTTC. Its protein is CASSFGGGSFDEQYF.